A selection of T cell receptor beta chains follows, all from one sample in a study of blood T cell repertoires in COVID-19. TCRdb keeps only in-frame clones here, not all; method: immunoSEQ multiplex PCR. The repertoire includes tens of thousands of clones, just under 80% of them detected once, and about 25% sits in the top ten. Sample: peripheral blood. Every receptor here comes from a human donor in a cohort sampled during active COVID-19. Both conserved end residues are part of each CDR3. The D gene is left open where the match is weak. Clone size is given for some rows only: seen once, a few or many times, or a class if the clone is expanded.

d_call: TRBD1; clone_size: .; j_call: TRBJ2-1; v_call: TRBV5-1; cdr3_nt: TGCGCCAGCAGCACGGGACAGGTACCCCCGGATGAGCAGTTCTTC; cdr3_aa: CASSTGQVPPDEQFF
d_call: TRBD1; clone_size: .; j_call: TRBJ2-7; v_call: TRBV6-5; cdr3_nt: TGTGCCAGCAGGAGGGCGGACAGGGGATCCTACGAGCAGTACTTC; cdr3_aa: CASRRADRGSYEQYF
d_call: TRBD1; clone_size: .; j_call: TRBJ1-1; v_call: TRBV18; cdr3_nt: TGTGCCAGCTCACCCAGGGGGGCACAGAACACTGAAGCTTTCTTT; cdr3_aa: CASSPRGAQNTEAFF
d_call: .; clone_size: .; j_call: TRBJ2-5; v_call: TRBV5-6; cdr3_nt: TGTGCCAGCAGCCCCATCGGAGGAGAGGAGACCCAGTACTTC; cdr3_aa: CASSPIGGEETQYF
d_call: TRBD2; clone_size: few; j_call: TRBJ2-7; v_call: TRBV7-3; cdr3_nt: TGTGCCAGCAGCTTAACCGGGAGGTCTAGCTCCTACGAGCAGTACTTC; cdr3_aa: CASSLTGRSSSYEQYF
d_call: TRBD1; clone_size: .; j_call: TRBJ2-1; v_call: TRBV29-1; cdr3_nt: TGCAGCGTAGGACAGGGGGCACTCTACAATGAGCAGTTCTTC; cdr3_aa: CSVGQGALYNEQFF
d_call: .; clone_size: few; j_call: TRBJ2-7; v_call: TRBV2; cdr3_nt: TGTGCCAGCAGGGGGTGGGGGCCTTCCCGCTACGAGCAGTACTTC; cdr3_aa: CASRGWGPSRYEQYF
d_call: TRBD1; clone_size: .; j_call: TRBJ2-3; v_call: TRBV10-3; cdr3_nt: TGTGCCATCAGTGAAAAAGGGACAGGCACAGATACGCAGTATTTT; cdr3_aa: CAISEKGTGTDTQYF
d_call: TRBD2; clone_size: .; j_call: TRBJ2-1; v_call: TRBV18; cdr3_nt: TGTGCCAGCTCACCGACTTCCGGGGGGGTCAATGAGCAGTTCTTC; cdr3_aa: CASSPTSGGVNEQFF
d_call: TRBD1; clone_size: .; j_call: TRBJ2-4; v_call: TRBV5-1; cdr3_nt: TGCGCCAGCAGCCTCGGACAGGAAAACATTCAGTACTTC; cdr3_aa: CASSLGQENIQYF